Each of the 12 T cell receptor beta chains below was sequenced from the same sample in a study of blood T cells in healthy people across ages. Through a sample-barcoded 5' primer and a J-beta primer mix, a second PCR was run for about 6 to 11 cycles. A single record per CDR3 protein comes from TCRdb applying MiXCR to the 5' RACE reads. The data contain around 990,000 distinct CDR3 sequences, about 23% of them singletons. The same data also contributed to another study, on T cells of mothers and their children.

Material for sequencing was blood. These TCRs come from a girl aged 2 to 10 in good health.

This clonotype was recorded a few times. J is TRBJ2-5 and V is TRBV29-1; no firm D call. The CDR3 has 13 residues. CDR1 and CDR2 from the germline V gene are SQVTM and ANQGSEA. The ends were cut back, 6 bases at V and 5 bases at J, with 16 bases in the middle. The CDR3 bases are TGCAGCGTCAGGTCCGGCAAGAAGGAGACCCAGTACTTC. Residues: CSVRSGKKETQYF.

This clonotype was counted a few times. The rearrangement links TRBV5-6 to TRBJ2-2; D is uncertain. Trimming stripped 2 bases from V and 3 bases from J, with 8 bases between. This CDR3 has 14 residues. Germline loops: CDR1 SGHDT, CDR2 YYEEEE. The CDR3 loop is CASSLRADTGELFF. DNA of the CDR3: TGTGCCAGCAGCTTAAGGGCGGACACCGGGGAGCTGTTTTTT. Full variable domain (rest looked up from reference TRBV5-6 and TRBJ2-2): DAGVTQSPTHLIKTRGQQVTLRCSPKSGHDTVSWYQQALGQGPQFIFQYYEEEERQRGNFPDRFSGHQFPNYSSELNVNALLLGDSALYLCASSLRADTGELFFGEGSRLTVL.

The genes are TRBV7-2 and TRBJ2-5, with 13 positions matching TRBD2. In germline, CDR1 is SGHTA, CDR2 FQGNSA. Trimming cost V 5 bases and J 5 bases; bases outside gene matches: 8. The CDR3 runs to 16 residues. The CDR3 DNA reads TGTGCCAGCAGCCCCCAGACTAGCGGGGGGAGGGAGACCCAGTACTTC. It codes for CASSPQTSGGRETQYF.

The rearrangement uses TRBV7-2 and TRBJ2-5; 8 nucleotides agree with TRBD2. V dropped 1 base and J dropped 8; count of bases not matched to a gene: 12. The CDR3 is 16 amino acids. The germline V gene has CDR1 SGHTA and CDR2 FQGNSA. CDR3 amino acids: CASSLEGLTSGGTQYF. The CDR3 DNA sequence: TGTGCCAGCAGCTTAGAAGGCCTAACTAGCGGTGGAACCCAGTACTTC.

This clonotype has just a few counts. The V and J genes are TRBV5-1 and TRBJ1-1; no firm D call. Looked up from germline, CDR1 is SGHRS and CDR2 is YFSETQ. The CDR3 runs 15 residues. Trimming took off 10 bases at V and 7 bases at J, with 26 bases between the two ends. CDR3 sequence: CAAKSKTGINLEAFF. CDR3 nucleotides: TGCGCCGCGAAGAGTAAGACGGGGATAAACCTTGAAGCTTTCTTT.

The chain joins TRBV21-1 to TRBJ1-1. TRBV21-1 counts as a pseudogene. The CDR3 has 15 amino acids. CDR3 sequence (DNA): TGTGCCAGCAGCAAGGCGAGCAGAACTGGCACTGAAGCTTTCTTT. It is translated as CASSKASRTGTEAFF.

This clonotype was detected a few times. The chain combines TRBV18 with TRBJ2-1, with D possibly TRBD2 on 6 matching bases. V was shortened by 4 bases and J by 2 bases, with 15 bases between the two germline ends. Germline V gives CDR1 KGHSH, CDR2 LQKENI. This CDR3 has 16 amino acids. CDR3 DNA sequence: TGTGCCAGCTCACGCCTCGGGAGCGGCCCCTACAATGAGCAGTTCTTC. Amino acid sequence: CASSRLGSGPYNEQFF.

This clonotype was counted only a few times. The genes are TRBV3-1 and TRBJ2-2, with D tentatively TRBD2 (7 bases). The length of the CDR3 is 14 residues. Deletions cut 3 bases from V and 6 bases from J, with 11 bases between. Germline CDR1 is LGHDT and CDR2 is YNNKEL (reference sequence). CDR3 nucleotides: TGTGCCAGCAGCCAGGGGGGGCTCTCCGGGGAGCTGTTTTTT. Translating it yields CASSQGGLSGELFF.

The chain combines TRBV24-1 with TRBJ2-5; the match to TRBD2 covers 11 bases. TRBJ2-1 explains the end of the DNA better; the J call may be wrong. CDR3 length: 17 amino acids. CDR1 KGHDR and CDR2 SFDVKD come from the germline V gene. The CDR3 nucleotides read TGTGCCACCAGTGATGGGGTAGCGGGAGGGGCATGGGATGAGCAGTTCTTC. It translates to CATSDGVAGGAWDEQFF.

The chain recombines TRBV5-1 with TRBJ2-5, with D perhaps TRBD2 (6 bases). The J call may be incorrect, as the DNA end agrees better with TRBJ2-1. The CDR3 runs 13 residues. Germline values: CDR1 SGHRS, CDR2 YFSETQ. CDR3 protein: CASSPGRGNEQFF. Here the CDR3 DNA reads TGCGCCAGCAGCCCGGGCCGGGGGAATGAGCAGTTCTTC.

V usage is TRBV29-1 and J usage is TRBJ2-3; D may be TRBD1 (5 bases). V was pared by 4 bases and J by 5 bases, with 7 bases between. This CDR3 region has 11 residues. The germline V gene has CDR1 SQVTM and CDR2 ANQGSEA. CDR3: CSVAGLDTQYF. In DNA, the CDR3 is TGCAGCGTTGCAGGGTTAGATACGCAGTATTTT.

The table lists this clonotype with a few counts. The chain carries TRBV12-5 and TRBJ2-3; a weak D match, TRBD2 (5 bases). The V and J ends lost 2 bases and 0 bases respectively, with 6 bases between them. Germline V gene lookup returns CDR1 LGHNT and CDR2 FRNRAP. The CDR3 contains 14 residues. CDR3 sequence: CASGLRTSTDTQYF. The CDR3 DNA reads as TGTGCTAGTGGTTTGAGGACTAGCACAGATACGCAGTATTTT.